The sequence of this TCR beta chain was determined in a study of CD8+ T cells in alopecia areata. The study's findings and limits: Relative to normal scalp, lesional scalp, especially alopecia totalis/universalis, showed higher clonality.

Cells from pooled cutaneous lymph nodes were sorted by CD4, CD8alpha, NKG2D, NKG2ACE and other markers. The ends lost 3 bases at V and 1 base at J; junction bases unmatched: 1. The CDR3 spans 15 residues. The germline V gene has CDR1 NSHNY and CDR2 SYGAGN. RNA, once extracted, was reverse transcribed into cDNA for use as the sequencing template. Produced via immunoSEQ multiplex PCR; TCRdb's table is partial and in-frame only. The sample was found to contain more than 250,000 clones, and every one recurs. This clone was recorded a few times. Its specificity is unknown. With a much larger clone just one base away, this may be a read error. Germline and genes: mouse. The sequenced fragment ends 4 residues before the CDR3 boundary, so the rest is inferred from the germline J gene.

This sequence was found in a C3H/HeJ mouse with alopecia areata. Mouse MHC haplotype: H2-k. The sample taken for sequencing was CD4+ T cells sorted from a lymph node. The chain employs TRBV13-1 and TRBJ2-3; 11 bases align to TRBD1. The sequenced part of the CDR3 DNA is TGTGCCAGCAGTGGGACAGGGGGCCGTGCAGAA. Its translation is CASSGTGGRAE. From start to end, the CDR3 is CASSGTGGRAETLYF.